Listed below are T cell receptor beta chains from one sample, sequenced in a study of molecular identifiers for immune sequencing clone quantification. TCRdb reprocessed the PCR reads with MiXCR, giving one entry per CDR3 protein. The sample lists some 320,000 distinct CDR3 sequences; roughly a fifth were seen once. Material for sequencing was naive CD8+ T cells from blood, with Jurkat cell RNA spiked in. These TCRs come from a human donor in good health. Some libraries in this study had Jurkat cell RNA spiked in. CDR3s include the opening cysteine and the closing phenylalanine or tryptophan. A D gene is named only where the DNA matches it firmly. Clone size, where shown, is once, few, many, or a class for clones that have expanded.

J gene | V gene | clone size | D gene | CDR3 DNA | CDR3 protein
TRBJ2-7 | TRBV13 | . | TRBD1 | TGTGCCAGCAGCTTAGGTGTCAGGGGGCTGGACGAGCAGTACTTC | CASSLGVRGLDEQYF
TRBJ2-7 | TRBV7-9 | many | . | TGTGCCAGCAGTCAGGGAGACTACGAGCAGTACTTC | CASSQGDYEQYF
TRBJ1-1 | TRBV6-5 | many | . | TGTGCCACCCATACAGGGAACACTGAAGCTTTCTTT | CATHTGNTEAFF
TRBJ2-3 | TRBV6-5 | few | TRBD2 | TGTGCCAGCAGTTACTCGGGACTAGCGGGAGATACGCAGTATTTT | CASSYSGLAGDTQYF
TRBJ2-3 | TRBV7-9 | few | . | TGTGCCAGCGGGGGGACAGGCACAGATACGCAGTATTTT | CASGGTGTDTQYF
TRBJ2-3 | TRBV19 | many | . | TGTGCCAGTAGTATTGGACGGCGGGCTAGCACAGATACGCAGTATTTT | CASSIGRRASTDTQYF
TRBJ1-1 | TRBV7-2 | few | . | TGTGCCAGCAGCTTAGCCCGTTTCGGCACTGAAGCTTTCTTT | CASSLARFGTEAFF
TRBJ1-2 | TRBV4-2 | . | . | TGTGCCAGCAGGGGGATAGGGGGTCGGAACTATGGCTACACCTTC | CASRGIGGRNYGYTF
TRBJ1-5 | TRBV6-2/TRBV6-3 | many | . | TGTGCCAGCAGTTACTCGACGGGGGACGGAAATCAGCCCCAGCATTTT | CASSYSTGDGNQPQHF
TRBJ1-5 | TRBV4-3 | many | . | TGCGCCAGCAGCCAAGAGTTCAGTCTTAGCAATCAGCCCCAGCATTTT | CASSQEFSLSNQPQHF
TRBJ2-5 | TRBV7-8 | many | . | TGTGCCAGCAGCTTTAAGCCCGGTGGGGGTAAAGAGACCCAGTACTTC | CASSFKPGGGKETQYF
TRBJ1-5 | TRBV4-1 | many | . | TGCGCCAGCAGCCAGAGTAGTCCGTATAGCAATCAGCCCCAGCATTTT | CASSQSSPYSNQPQHF
TRBJ2-4 | TRBV28 | many | TRBD2 | TGTGCCAGCAGTTTTCGGACTAGCGGGAGGCAAAACATTCAGTACTTC | CASSFRTSGRQNIQYF
TRBJ2-2 | TRBV7-9 | . | . | TGTGCCAGCAGCCCTACCGGGCCGTACACCGGGGAGCTGTTTTTT | CASSPTGPYTGELFF
TRBJ2-7 | TRBV20-1 | few | TRBD1 | TGCAGTGCCAGGGACAGGGGAAGCTCCTACGAGCAGTACTTC | CSARDRGSSYEQYF
TRBJ2-7 | TRBV29-1 | many | . | TGCAGCGCCGGTGGGGGTACACTCTACGAGCAGTACTTC | CSAGGGTLYEQYF
TRBJ2-7 | TRBV28 | many | . | TGTGCCAGCAGCAAGGAAATCCTCTACGAGCAGTACTTC | CASSKEILYEQYF
TRBJ2-7 | TRBV6-5 | . | . | TGTGTCAGCAGTCAGGACATCCGGAGGGAGCAGTACTTC | CVSSQDIRREQYF
TRBJ2-1 | TRBV4-1 | . | . | TGCGCCAGCAGCCAAGATATCCAGGAAACTTACAATGAGCAGTTCTTC | CASSQDIQETYNEQFF
TRBJ2-3 | TRBV3-1 | few | TRBD2 | TGTGCCAGCAGCCTAGCGGGAATGGCAGATACGCAGTATTTT | CASSLAGMADTQYF
TRBJ2-7 | TRBV6-5 | many | . | TGTGCCAGCAGTTACGGGGGGGCGGCGAACGAGCAGTACTTC | CASSYGGAANEQYF
TRBJ2-2 | TRBV7-9 | many | . | TGTGCCAGCAGCTTAGAAGTCTGGTTGGCCGGGGAGCTGTTTTTT | CASSLEVWLAGELFF
TRBJ1-6 | TRBV7-2 | many | . | TGTGCCAGCAGCCTGACCGGACTTGGGAGCTCCTATAATTCACCCCTCCACTTT | CASSLTGLGSSYNSPLHF
TRBJ1-1 | TRBV29-1 | many | . | TGCAGCGTTGACAGCATGAACACTGAAGCTTTCTTT | CSVDSMNTEAFF
TRBJ2-6 | TRBV12-3/TRBV12-4 | many | . | TGTGCCAGCAAGCCGAGGGACGGAGATGGGGCCAACGTCCTGACTTTC | CASKPRDGDGANVLTF
TRBJ2-3 | TRBV5-4 | many | TRBD2 | TGTGCCAGCAGCTCTGGGATCTCTCAAATAGCGGGGCCGGATACGCAGTATTTT | CASSSGISQIAGPDTQYF
TRBJ1-2 | TRBV29-1 | many | . | TGCAGCGTTGAAGATACGGGGGCCCCCTATGGCTACACCTTC | CSVEDTGAPYGYTF
TRBJ2-7 | TRBV5-1 | many | . | TGCGCCAGCAGCCCCGAGAGTCCGGGCTCCTACGAGCAGTACTTC | CASSPESPGSYEQYF
TRBJ2-2 | TRBV7-6 | . | . | TGTGCCAGCATCGACTGGGTGGACAGCAACACCGGGGAGCTGTTTTTT | CASIDWVDSNTGELFF
TRBJ2-1 | TRBV7-2 | many | . | TGTGCCAGCAGCTCAGTTAAGGGTCACAATGAGCAGTTCTTC | CASSSVKGHNEQFF
TRBJ2-2 | TRBV19 | once | TRBD2 | TGTGCCAGTAGTACCACAGATCTAGCGGAGTTGAACACCGGGGGGCTGTTTTTT | CASSTTDLAELNTGGLFF
TRBJ2-5 | TRBV3-1 | . | TRBD2 | TGTGCCAGTCAGCAGCGGGGTCCACAAGAGACCCAGTACTTC | CASQQRGPQETQYF
TRBJ2-7 | TRBV21-1 | few | . | TGTGCCAGCAGCAAAGTCCGAACTAGCGGGGTAAGCTCCTACGAGCAGTACTTC | CASSKVRTSGVSSYEQYF
TRBJ1-4 | TRBV12-3/TRBV12-4 | few | . | TGTGCCAGCAGCCGGCGGGAGGACATATATGAAAAACTGCTTTTT | CASSRREDIYEKLLF
TRBJ2-3 | TRBV3-1 | many | TRBD2 | TGTGCCAGCAGCCAAGTGGCGGGAGGGCCGACAGATACGCAGTATTTT | CASSQVAGGPTDTQYF
TRBJ1-1 | TRBV3-1 | few | . | TGTGCCAGCAGCCTAGGGGCCGGGGTTGAAGCTTTCTTT | CASSLGAGVEAFF
TRBJ2-7 | TRBV11-1 | few | . | TGTGCCAGCAGCTTAGCGCTAGCCATCGACTCCTACGAGCAGTACTTC | CASSLALAIDSYEQYF
TRBJ1-1 | TRBV5-4 | many | . | TGTGCCAGCAGCACGGGGGACAACCGGGTAATGAACACTGAAGCTTTCTTT | CASSTGDNRVMNTEAFF
TRBJ2-7 | TRBV5-1 | many | TRBD1 | TGCGCCAGCAGCTCCCTCGACAGGGGCGCCTACGAGCAGTACTTC | CASSSLDRGAYEQYF
TRBJ2-1 | TRBV14 | many | TRBD2 | TGTGCCAGCAGCCAAGTTCCTGGACTAGCGGACTACAATGAGCAGTTCTTC | CASSQVPGLADYNEQFF
TRBJ2-3 | TRBV12-3/TRBV12-4 | many | TRBD2 | TGTGCCAGCAGTTTTGTACTAGCGGGTTACACCACAGATACGCAGTATTTT | CASSFVLAGYTTDTQYF
TRBJ1-2 | TRBV14 | many | . | TGTGCCAGCAGCCTCCGGGTTACCTATGGCTACACCTTC | CASSLRVTYGYTF
TRBJ2-1 | TRBV18 | few | . | TGTGCCAGCTCACCGGGGACACCTAAATACAATGAGCAGTTCTTC | CASSPGTPKYNEQFF
TRBJ1-1 | TRBV28 | many | TRBD1 | TGTGCCATTTGGACAGGGGAGTATACTGAAGCTTTCTTT | CAIWTGEYTEAFF
TRBJ2-3 | TRBV29-1 | many | TRBD2 | TGCAGCGTCCCCTGGACTAGCGGGAGCCCTGATACGCAGTATTTT | CSVPWTSGSPDTQYF
TRBJ2-1 | TRBV6-2/TRBV6-3 | . | . | TGTGCCAGCAGGGTGGATGTGAGCTCCTACAATGAGCTGTTCTTC | CASRVDVSSYNELFF
TRBJ2-7 | TRBV7-2 | . | . | TGTGCCAGCAGCCCGGGGAGGGGGAGCCGATACGAGCAGTACTTC | CASSPGRGSRYEQYF
TRBJ2-1 | TRBV5-4 | many | TRBD1 | TGTGCCAGCAGCTTTAGTAGGGGACAGGGGGAGGTGGAGCAGTTCTTC | CASSFSRGQGEVEQFF
TRBJ1-5 | TRBV20-1 | many | . | TGCAGTGCTCAGCCAGGGGAGTTAAGCAATCAGCCCCAGCATTTT | CSAQPGELSNQPQHF
TRBJ1-2 | TRBV4-3 | few | TRBD1 | TGCGCCAGCAGCCAATACATGGTCTTGGGGACAGAAGAAAACTATGGCTACACCTTC | CASSQYMVLGTEENYGYTF